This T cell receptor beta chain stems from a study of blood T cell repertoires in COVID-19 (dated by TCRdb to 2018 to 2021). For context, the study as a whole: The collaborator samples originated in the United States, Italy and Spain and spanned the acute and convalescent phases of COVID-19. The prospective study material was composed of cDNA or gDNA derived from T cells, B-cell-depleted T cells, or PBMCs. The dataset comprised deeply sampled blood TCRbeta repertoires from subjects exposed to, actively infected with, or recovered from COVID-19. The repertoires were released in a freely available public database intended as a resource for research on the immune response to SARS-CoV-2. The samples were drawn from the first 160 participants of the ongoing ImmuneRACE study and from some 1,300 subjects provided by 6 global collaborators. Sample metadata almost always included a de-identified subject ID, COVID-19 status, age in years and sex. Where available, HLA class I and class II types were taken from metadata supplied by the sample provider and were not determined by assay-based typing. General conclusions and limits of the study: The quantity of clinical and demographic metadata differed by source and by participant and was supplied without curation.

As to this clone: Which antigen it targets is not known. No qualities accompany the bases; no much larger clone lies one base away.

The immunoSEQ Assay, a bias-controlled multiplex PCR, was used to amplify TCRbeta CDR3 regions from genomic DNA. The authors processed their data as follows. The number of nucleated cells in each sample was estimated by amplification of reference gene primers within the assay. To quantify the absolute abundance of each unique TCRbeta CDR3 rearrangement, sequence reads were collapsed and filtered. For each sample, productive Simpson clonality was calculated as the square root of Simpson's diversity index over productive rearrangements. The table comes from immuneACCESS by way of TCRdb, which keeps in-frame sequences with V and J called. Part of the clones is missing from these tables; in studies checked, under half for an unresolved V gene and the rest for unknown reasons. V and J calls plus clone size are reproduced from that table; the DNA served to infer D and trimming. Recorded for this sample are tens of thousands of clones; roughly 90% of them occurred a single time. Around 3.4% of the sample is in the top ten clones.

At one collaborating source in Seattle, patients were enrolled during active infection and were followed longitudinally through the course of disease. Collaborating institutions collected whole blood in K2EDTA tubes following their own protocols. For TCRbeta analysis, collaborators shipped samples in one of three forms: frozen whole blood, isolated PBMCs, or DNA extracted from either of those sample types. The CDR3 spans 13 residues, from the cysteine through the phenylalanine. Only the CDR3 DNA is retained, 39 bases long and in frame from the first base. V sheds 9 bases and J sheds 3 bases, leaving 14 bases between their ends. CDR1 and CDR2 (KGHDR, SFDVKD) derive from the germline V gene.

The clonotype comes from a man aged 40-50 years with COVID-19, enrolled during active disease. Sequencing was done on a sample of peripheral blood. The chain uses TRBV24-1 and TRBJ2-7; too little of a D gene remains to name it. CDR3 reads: CATSGSVGYEQYF. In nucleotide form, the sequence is TGTGCCACCTCCGGGTCAGTAGGCTACGAGCAGTACTTC.